Listed below are T cell receptor beta chains from one sample, sequenced in a study of beta chain features in type 1 diabetes. The repertoire was sequenced with immunoSEQ multiplex PCR; TCRdb's copy has only in-frame clones and lacks some. This table holds about 620,000 clones, less than 20% found once. Sequencing was carried out using naive CD4+ T cells from blood. These receptor sequences come from a man aged 18 to 35 in good health. Each CDR3 is given with its conserved first and last residue. The D gene is left open where the match is weak. Only part of the rows carry a size: once, few, many, or a class if the clone is expanded.

D | J | size | V | DNA | CDR3
- | TRBJ1-1 | - | TRBV28 | TGTGCCAGCAACAAGGCCCAGGGGCACATGAACACTGAAGCTTTCTTT | CASNKAQGHMNTEAFF
TRBD1 | TRBJ2-7 | - | TRBV9 | TGTGCCAGCAGCGTAGGAGGGGACAGAGCCTACGAGCAGTACTTC | CASSVGGDRAYEQYF
- | TRBJ2-5 | - | TRBV30 | TGTGCCTGGAGTCGAACCACCCCAGGGAGACGAAAGGAGACCCAGTACTTC | CAWSRTTPGRRKETQYF
- | TRBJ1-6 | - | TRBV7-2 | TGTGCCAGCAGTCTACGGGGAGGATCGTGGTCACCCCTCCACTTT | CASSLRGGSWSPLHF
- | TRBJ2-1 | few | TRBV25-1 | TGTGCCAGCAGTGATGTAGGTAGCGAGCAGTTCTTC | CASSDVGSEQFF
TRBD1 | TRBJ2-7 | - | TRBV10-3 | TGTGCCATCAGCTATCCCCCCGGGACAGGGAGTTACGAGCAGTACTTC | CAISYPPGTGSYEQYF
- | TRBJ2-1 | few | TRBV27 | TGTGCCAGCAGTTTGAGGGGGGCGACCTACAATGAGCAGTTCTTC | CASSLRGATYNEQFF
TRBD1 | TRBJ2-7 | few | TRBV10-3 | TGTGCCATCAGTGAGTCACAGGGGGCAGTCTACGAGCAGTACTTC | CAISESQGAVYEQYF
- | TRBJ2-5 | - | TRBV19 | TGTGCCAGTAGTACTAGTGGGGGCTTTACGGAGACCCAGTACTTC | CASSTSGGFTETQYF
- | TRBJ2-1 | - | TRBV29-1 | TGCAGCGTTGAGCGGGTTTCTGAGCAGTTCTTC | CSVERVSEQFF
- | TRBJ1-5 | few | TRBV14 | TGTGCCAGCAGCCCTCGTCAGGGAGGATTCCGCAATCAGCCCCAGCATTTT | CASSPRQGGFRNQPQHF
TRBD1 | TRBJ1-4 | few | TRBV18 | TGTGCCAGCTCACCACCCGGGACAGGGGCTGAAAAACTGTTTTTT | CASSPPGTGAEKLFF
- | TRBJ1-6 | - | TRBV19 | TGTGCCAGTAGTATAGGAGGGACCTATAATTCACCCCTCCACTTT | CASSIGGTYNSPLHF
TRBD1 | TRBJ1-1 | - | TRBV4-1 | TGCGCCAGCAGCCGGCAGGGGGACACTGAAGCTTTCTTT | CASSRQGDTEAFF
- | TRBJ2-5 | - | TRBV6-5 | TGTGCCAGCAAGAATAGCCCACAACAAGAGACCCAGTACTTC | CASKNSPQQETQYF
- | TRBJ1-1 | - | TRBV30 | TGTGCCTGGAGGTCGGACGGTGAAGCTTTCTTT | CAWRSDGEAFF
TRBD1 | TRBJ2-6 | - | TRBV28 | TGTGCCAGCAACTCGGGGGACAGGGAAGGCTCTGGGGCCAACGTCCTGACTTTC | CASNSGDREGSGANVLTF
TRBD1 | TRBJ1-3 | few | TRBV7-9 | TGTGCCAGCAGCTTAGCTGGGGACAGGGCTGGAAACACCATATATTTT | CASSLAGDRAGNTIYF
- | TRBJ1-5 | - | TRBV19 | TGTGCCAGTAGTGATAATAGCAATCAGCCCCAGCATTTT | CASSDNSNQPQHF
TRBD1 | TRBJ2-1 | few | TRBV28 | TGTGCCAGCAGTTTATCGACCCTGCCTTACAGGGGAAATGAGCAGTTCTTC | CASSLSTLPYRGNEQFF
- | TRBJ1-1 | few | TRBV5-6 | TGTGCCAGCAGGCTTCTGAAGAACACTGAAGCTTTCTTT | CASRLLKNTEAFF
TRBD1 | TRBJ1-1 | once | TRBV18 | TGTGCCAGCTCACCAGGGACAGGGGTGACTGAAGCTTTCTTT | CASSPGTGVTEAFF
TRBD1 | TRBJ2-7 | - | TRBV4-2 | TGTGCCAGCAGCCAAGAGTTGACAGGGACCCACTACGAGCAGTACTTC | CASSQELTGTHYEQYF
- | TRBJ1-3 | - | TRBV7-2 | TGTGCCAGCAGCCCTGGACAGCGCCTCGGAAACACCATATATTTT | CASSPGQRLGNTIYF
- | TRBJ2-5 | few | TRBV25-1 | TGTGCCAGCAGTGAACCCCGACCGGGGGCAGAGACCCAGTACTTC | CASSEPRPGAETQYF
- | TRBJ2-2 | - | TRBV10-3 | TGTGCCATCAGTGGTTGGAGGACCGGGGAGCTGTTTTTT | CAISGWRTGELFF
TRBD2 | TRBJ2-2 | - | TRBV7-7 | TGTGCCAGCAGCTCGGGACTAGCCAACACCGGGGAGCTGTTTTTT | CASSSGLANTGELFF
- | TRBJ2-5 | few | TRBV30 | TGTGCCTGGAATTTGATGAACCAAGAGACCCAGTACTTC | CAWNLMNQETQYF
TRBD2 | TRBJ2-1 | few | TRBV7-2 | TGTGCCAGCAGCCAAGCGGGGATCAATGAGCAGTTCTTC | CASSQAGINEQFF
TRBD2 | TRBJ2-7 | few | TRBV6-5 | TGTGCCAGCAGCGCTAGCGGGTGGGAGCAGTACTTC | CASSASGWEQYF
- | TRBJ1-5 | few | TRBV7-2 | TGTGCCAGCAGCCCAGTAGCCTCCAATCAGCCCCAGCATTTT | CASSPVASNQPQHF
- | TRBJ2-7 | - | TRBV7-2 | TGTGCCAGCAACCTTTTCGACTACGAGCAGTACTTC | CASNLFDYEQYF
- | TRBJ1-5 | - | TRBV28 | TGTGCCAGCAGTTTAGGCGGTTGGGGTCAGCCCCAGCATTTT | CASSLGGWGQPQHF
- | TRBJ2-7 | - | TRBV4-3 | TGCGCCAGCAGCCAAGGGCCCGGGGCCGCCTACGAGCAGTACTTC | CASSQGPGAAYEQYF
- | TRBJ2-1 | - | TRBV20-1 | TGCAGTGCTACGGCTCACAATGAGCAGTTCTTC | CSATAHNEQFF
TRBD2 | TRBJ2-3 | few | TRBV7-3 | TGTGCCAGCAGCCTTAGACTAGCGGGGAGCCTGGGAGATACGCAGTATTTT | CASSLRLAGSLGDTQYF
- | TRBJ2-7 | few | TRBV7-2 | TGTGCCAGCAGCTTGACCGGGACACCCTACGAGCAGTACTTC | CASSLTGTPYEQYF
- | TRBJ1-5 | few | TRBV10-2 | TGCGCCAGCAGTCGGGACATAGGCAATCAGCCCCAGCATTTT | CASSRDIGNQPQHF
- | TRBJ2-2 | - | TRBV7-2 | TGTGCCAGCAGCTTAACTGGCACCGGGGAGCTGTTTTTT | CASSLTGTGELFF
- | TRBJ1-4 | - | TRBV4-2 | TGTGCCAGCAGCCATTTAGGACGGACAACTAATGAAAAACTGTTTTTT | CASSHLGRTTNEKLFF
TRBD1 | TRBJ2-7 | - | TRBV28 | TGTGCCAGCAGACCGGGACAGGGGTGGTACGAGCAGTACTTC | CASRPGQGWYEQYF
- | TRBJ2-1 | - | TRBV6-6 | TGTGCCAGCGGCAAAGGGGGGCGGGACAATGAGCAGTTCTTC | CASGKGGRDNEQFF
TRBD1 | TRBJ1-2 | few | TRBV14 | TGTGCCAGCAGCCAAGTGGGACAGGGGTATGGCTACACCTTC | CASSQVGQGYGYTF
- | TRBJ1-1 | few | TRBV14 | TGTGCCAGCAGCCCCCGGCAGGGGAACACTGAAGCTTTCTTT | CASSPRQGNTEAFF
TRBD2 | TRBJ2-2 | - | TRBV9 | TGTGCCAGCAAGTCGCTAGCGGGGGAGACTACCGGGGAGCTGTTTTTT | CASKSLAGETTGELFF
TRBD1 | TRBJ1-2 | - | TRBV27 | TGTGCCAGCAGTTTGACAGGGAAAGCTAACTATGGCTACACCTTC | CASSLTGKANYGYTF
- | TRBJ1-4 | - | TRBV5-1 | TGCGCCAGCAGCTTGGCCGCAGGTATCACTAATGAAAAACTGTTTTTT | CASSLAAGITNEKLFF
TRBD2 | TRBJ2-7 | few | TRBV7-2 | TGTGCCAGCAGCTTAGTGAGCGGGGGGCCGAGCTCCTACGAGCAGTACTTC | CASSLVSGGPSSYEQYF